This T cell receptor (beta chain) was obtained from a study of blood T cell repertoires in COVID-19. CDR3 length: 16 amino acids. Germline V gene sequence: CDR1 SSHAT, CDR2 FNYEAQ (reference sequence). Losses at the gene ends were 1 base for V and 4 bases for J; bases not matched to a gene: 6. Assay used: immunoSEQ multiplex PCR; TCRdb lists only in-frame clones, some missing. Among some 390,000 clones listed, under 90% were seen once. This receptor was identified in a woman aged 25 to 45 who had recovered from COVID-19. The rearrangement joins TRBV7-7 to TRBJ2-3; 9 bases match TRBD2. Material for sequencing was PBMCs or T cells enriched from blood (not recorded which). The CDR3 sequence: CASSLGAGGPPDTQYF. CDR3 DNA: TGTGCCAGCAGCTTAGGGGCGGGAGGGCCGCCAGATACGCAGTATTTT.